Listed here is a single TCR beta chain. It was via CD45RO/CCR7/CD25/CD127/CD95/CD27 that CD4+ naive, central memory, regulatory and stem cell-like memory cells were sorted. This CDR3 is built from 18 residues. Germline assignment: CDR1 MGHRA and CDR2 YSYEKL. V dropped 0 bases and J dropped 0; count of bases not matched to a gene: 6. The data were obtained in a study of beta chain features in type 1 diabetes. The investigators reverse transcribed all of the isolated RNA, so they sequenced expressed TCRB transcripts. Deep immunoSEQ sequencing covered naive, central memory and regulatory T cell samples. Method: immunoSEQ multiplex PCR; TCRdb's copy keeps in-frame clones and lacks some. The sample contains around 250,000 clones, more than 65% of which appear only once.

Sequencing used naive CD4+ T cells from blood. The TCR was taken from a young man in good health. The chain links TRBV4-1 to TRBJ2-1; 9 bases align to TRBD2. The CDR3 sequence is CASSQEPSGASSYNEQFF. DNA for the CDR3: TGCGCCAGCAGCCAAGAACCTAGCGGGGCAAGCTCCTACAATGAGCAGTTCTTC.